This TCR beta chain was captured in a study of blood T cells in healthy people across ages. This clonotype showed up just a few times. Antigen specificity is unknown. This CDR3 is 13 amino acids long. Germline assignment: CDR1 MNHEY and CDR2 SVGAGI. Trimming removed 2 bases from V and 2 bases from J, with 1 base in between. The second PCR ran roughly 6 to 12 cycles with a sample-barcoded 5' primer and J-beta primers. TCRdb reanalysed the 5' RACE reads using MiXCR and keeps one entry per CDR3 protein. The sample contains roughly 1.5 million distinct CDR3 sequences, about 45% of which appear only once. Study observations and caveats: The study found more naive CD4+ cells and higher diversity in long-lived than aged donors.

The sequencing sample was made of blood. The chain has TRBV6-5 and TRBJ2-6; no firm D call. This TCR was recovered from a woman under 30 in good health. CDR3: CASSYAGANVLTF. The CDR3 DNA reads as TGTGCCAGCAGTTACGCTGGGGCCAACGTCCTGACTTTC.